The 2 T cell receptor beta chains reported below all come from one sample, sequenced in a study of blood T cell repertoires in COVID-19. Sequencing was performed with immunoSEQ multiplex PCR; in TCRdb, only in-frame clones are kept and a portion is missing. The repertoire holds 56,000 or so clones, 88% seen once, with approximately 18% in the top ten. The source material was peripheral blood. Every receptor here comes from an elderly woman with active COVID-19.

The V and J genes are TRBV19 and TRBJ2-3, with 7 bases lining up with TRBD1. Germline assignment: CDR1 LNHDA and CDR2 SQIVND (reference sequence). Losses at the gene ends were 7 bases for V and 1 base for J; bases not matched to a gene: 11. The CDR3 totals 16 residues. The CDR3 sequence is CASNQEQGWGTDTQYF. The CDR3 coding sequence is TGTGCCAGTAATCAAGAACAGGGGTGGGGCACAGATACGCAGTATTTT.

The V call is TRBV6-1, the J call TRBJ1-4; a possible D gene is TRBD1 (5 bases). The CDR3 totals 17 residues. V lost 0 bases and J lost 7, with 18 bases in between. The germline CDR1 and CDR2 sequences are MNHNS and SASEGT. The DNA for the CDR3 is TGTGCCAGCAGTGAAGCGGGAACAGGCTATGGTGCTGAAAAACTGTTTTTT. Encoded protein: CASSEAGTGYGAEKLFF.